This TCR beta chain was captured by sequencing in a study of T cell responses to AZD1222 COVID-19 vaccine. Whole-study context: Second doses at about 4 or about 12 weeks were pooled. Study-level results: Once two AZD1222 doses were given, Spike-specific TCR breadth and depth went up. Nearly half of the spike-specific TCRs reportedly recognize variant regions that carry no mutations.

The protocol was immunoSEQ multiplex PCR, while the TCRdb copy is restricted to in-frame clones and leaves out a portion. This sample has about 130,000 clones; about 82% occur once, and the top ten carry 9.5% to 15%. The CDR3 extends over 14 amino acids. Trimming left V 2 bases short and J 0 bases short, with 7 bases between. CDR1 and CDR2 (germline): MNHEY, SVGAGI. This clone was seen only once. Antigen specificity is unknown. The TCR comes from an adult in good health. The chain recombines TRBV6-5 with TRBJ2-5, with TRBD1 as a possible D gene (5 bases). This sample comprised peripheral blood, obtained on day 0 of AZD1222 vaccination. CDR3 residues: CASSYAGYQETQYF. The CDR3 bases are TGTGCCAGCAGTTACGCAGGGTACCAAGAGACCCAGTACTTC.